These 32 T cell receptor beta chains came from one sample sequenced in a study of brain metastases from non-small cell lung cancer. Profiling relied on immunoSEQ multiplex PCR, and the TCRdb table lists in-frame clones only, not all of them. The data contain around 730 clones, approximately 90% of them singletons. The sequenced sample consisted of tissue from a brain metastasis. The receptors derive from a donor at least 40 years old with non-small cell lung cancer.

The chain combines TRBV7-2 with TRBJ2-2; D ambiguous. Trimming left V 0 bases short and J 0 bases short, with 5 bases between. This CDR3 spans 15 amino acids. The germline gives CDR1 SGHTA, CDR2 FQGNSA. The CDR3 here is CASSLALSNTGELFF. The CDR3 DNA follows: TGTGCCAGCAGCTTAGCTCTTTCGAACACCGGGGAGCTGTTTTTT.

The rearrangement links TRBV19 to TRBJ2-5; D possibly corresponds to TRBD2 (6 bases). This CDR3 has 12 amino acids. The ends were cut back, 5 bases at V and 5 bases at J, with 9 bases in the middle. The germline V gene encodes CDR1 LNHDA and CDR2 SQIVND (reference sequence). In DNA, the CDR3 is TGTGCCAGTAGTCCCGGGGGTGAGACCCAGTACTTC. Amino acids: CASSPGGETQYF.

CDR3 sequence (DNA): TGCGCCAGCAGCTTGGATGGGAGACCAAACACTGAAGCTTTCTTT. Protein: CASSLDGRPNTEAFF. This rearrangement joins TRBV5-1 to TRBJ1-1; D gene unclear. Deletions cut 0 bases from V and 2 bases from J, with 11 bases between. The germline V gene encodes CDR1 SGHRS and CDR2 YFSETQ. There are 15 residues in the CDR3.

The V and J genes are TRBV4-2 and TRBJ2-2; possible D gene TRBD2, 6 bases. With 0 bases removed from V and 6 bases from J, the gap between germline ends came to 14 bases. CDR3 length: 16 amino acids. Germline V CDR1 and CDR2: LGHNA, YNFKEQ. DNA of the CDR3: TGTGCCAGCAGCCAAGAGGGTCGACTAGAAGCCGGGGAGCTGTTTTTT. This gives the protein CASSQEGRLEAGELFF.

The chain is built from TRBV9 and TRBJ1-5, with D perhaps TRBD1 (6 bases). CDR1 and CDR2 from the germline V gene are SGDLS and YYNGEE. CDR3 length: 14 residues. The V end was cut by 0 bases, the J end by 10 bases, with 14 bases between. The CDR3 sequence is CASSVGGGSGPQHF. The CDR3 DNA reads TGTGCCAGCAGCGTAGGGGGGGGCTCCGGACCCCAGCATTTT.

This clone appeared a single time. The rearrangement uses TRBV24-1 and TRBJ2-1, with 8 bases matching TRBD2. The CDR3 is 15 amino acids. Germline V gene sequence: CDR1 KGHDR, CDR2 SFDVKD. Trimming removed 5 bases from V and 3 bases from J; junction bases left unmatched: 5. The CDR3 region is CATSGSGSFYNEQFF. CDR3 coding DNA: TGTGCCACCAGTGGCAGCGGGAGCTTCTACAATGAGCAGTTCTTC.

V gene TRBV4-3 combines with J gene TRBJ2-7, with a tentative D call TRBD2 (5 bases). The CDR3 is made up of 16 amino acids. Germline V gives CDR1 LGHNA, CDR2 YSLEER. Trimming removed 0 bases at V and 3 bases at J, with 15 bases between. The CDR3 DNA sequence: TGCGCCAGCAGCCAAGATCCGCGGGTGGGGAACTACGAGCAGTACTTC. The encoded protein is CASSQDPRVGNYEQYF.

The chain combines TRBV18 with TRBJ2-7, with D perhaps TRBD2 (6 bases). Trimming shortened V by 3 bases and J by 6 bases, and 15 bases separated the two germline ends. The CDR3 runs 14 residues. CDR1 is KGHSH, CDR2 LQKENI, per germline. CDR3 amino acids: CASSPAILAGEQYF. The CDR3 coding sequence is TGTGCCAGCTCACCGGCTATACTAGCAGGCGAGCAGTACTTC. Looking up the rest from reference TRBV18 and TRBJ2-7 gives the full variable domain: NAGVMQNPRHLVRRRGQEARLRCSPMKGHSHVYWYRQLPEEGLKFMVYLQKENIIDESGMPKERFSAEFPKEGPSILRIQQVVRGDSAAYFCASSPAILAGEQYFGPGTRLTVT.

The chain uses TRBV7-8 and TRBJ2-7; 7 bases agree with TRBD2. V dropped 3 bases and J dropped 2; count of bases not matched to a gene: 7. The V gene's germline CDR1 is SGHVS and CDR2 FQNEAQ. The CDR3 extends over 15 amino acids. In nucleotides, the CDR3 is TGTGCCAGCAGCTTCCAGCGGGGAGGGGCCTACGAGCAGTACTTC. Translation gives CASSFQRGGAYEQYF.

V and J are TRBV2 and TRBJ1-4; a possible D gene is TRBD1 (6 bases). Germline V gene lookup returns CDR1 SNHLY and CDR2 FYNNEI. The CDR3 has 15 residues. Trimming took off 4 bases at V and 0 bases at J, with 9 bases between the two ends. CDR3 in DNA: TGTGCCAGCAGTGTCGACAGGACAACTAATGAAAAACTGTTTTTT. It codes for CASSVDRTTNEKLFF.

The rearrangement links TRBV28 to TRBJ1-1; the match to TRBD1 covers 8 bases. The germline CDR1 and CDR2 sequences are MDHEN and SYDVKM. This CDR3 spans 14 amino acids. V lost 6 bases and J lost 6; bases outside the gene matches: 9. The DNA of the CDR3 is TGTGCCAGCAGCTCGACAGGGGCCGGTTCTGAAGCTTTCTTT. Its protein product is CASSSTGAGSEAFF.

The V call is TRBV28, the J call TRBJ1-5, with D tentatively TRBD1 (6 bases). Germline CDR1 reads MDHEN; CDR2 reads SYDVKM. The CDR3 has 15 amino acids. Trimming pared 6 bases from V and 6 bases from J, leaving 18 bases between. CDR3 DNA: TGTGCCAGCAGGTATCCTTCAGGGGAGGGTCAGCCCCAGCATTTT. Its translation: CASRYPSGEGQPQHF.

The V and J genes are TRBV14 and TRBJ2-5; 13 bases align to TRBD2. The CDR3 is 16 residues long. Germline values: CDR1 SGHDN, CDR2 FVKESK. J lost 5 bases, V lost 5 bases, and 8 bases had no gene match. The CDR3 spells CASSFWTSGSRETQYF. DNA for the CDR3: TGTGCCAGCAGCTTCTGGACTAGCGGGAGTAGGGAGACCCAGTACTTC.

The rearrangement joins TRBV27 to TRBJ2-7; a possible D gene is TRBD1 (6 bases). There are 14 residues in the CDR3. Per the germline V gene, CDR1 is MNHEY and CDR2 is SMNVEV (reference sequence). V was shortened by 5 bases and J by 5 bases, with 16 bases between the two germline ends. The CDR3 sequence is CASSPRDISHEQYF. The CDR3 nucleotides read TGTGCCAGCAGTCCCCGGGACATCAGCCACGAGCAGTACTTC.

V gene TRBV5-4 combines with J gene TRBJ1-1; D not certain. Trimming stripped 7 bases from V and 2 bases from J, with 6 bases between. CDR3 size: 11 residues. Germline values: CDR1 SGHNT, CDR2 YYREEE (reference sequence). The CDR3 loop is CASSRNTEAFF. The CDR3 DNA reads TGTGCCAGCTCTAGAAACACTGAAGCTTTCTTT. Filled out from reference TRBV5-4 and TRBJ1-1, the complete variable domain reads ETGVTQSPTHLIKTRGQQVTLRCSSQSGHNTVSWYQQALGQGPQFIFQYYREEENGRGNFPPRFSGLQFPNYSSELNVNALELDDSALYLCASSRNTEAFFGQGTRLTVV.

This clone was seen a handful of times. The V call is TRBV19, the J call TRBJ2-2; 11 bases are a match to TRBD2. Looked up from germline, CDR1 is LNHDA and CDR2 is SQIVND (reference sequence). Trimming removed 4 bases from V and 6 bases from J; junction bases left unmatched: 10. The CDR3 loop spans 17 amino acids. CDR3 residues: CASSTYPSGGLPGELFF. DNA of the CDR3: TGTGCCAGTAGTACCTACCCTAGCGGGGGGCTCCCCGGGGAGCTGTTTTTT.

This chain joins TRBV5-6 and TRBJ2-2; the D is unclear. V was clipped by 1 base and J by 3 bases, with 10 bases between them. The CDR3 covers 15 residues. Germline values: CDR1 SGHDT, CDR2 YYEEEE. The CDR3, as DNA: TGTGCCAGCAGCTTGCTACAGACTTACACCGGGGAGCTGTTTTTT. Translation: CASSLLQTYTGELFF.

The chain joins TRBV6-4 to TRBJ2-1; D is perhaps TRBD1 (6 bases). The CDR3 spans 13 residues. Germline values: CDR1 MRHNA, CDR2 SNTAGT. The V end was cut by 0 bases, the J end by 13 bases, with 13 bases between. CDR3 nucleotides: TGTGCCAGCAGTGACTCGGGGAGACAGGAACAGTTCTTC. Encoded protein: CASSDSGRQEQFF.

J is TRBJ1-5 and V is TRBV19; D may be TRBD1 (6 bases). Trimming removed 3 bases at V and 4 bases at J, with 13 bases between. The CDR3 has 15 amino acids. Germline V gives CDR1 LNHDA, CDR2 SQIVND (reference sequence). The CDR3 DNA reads TGTGCCAGTAGTATGAGCAGGGGAAGTAATCAGCCCCAGCATTTT. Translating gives CASSMSRGSNQPQHF.

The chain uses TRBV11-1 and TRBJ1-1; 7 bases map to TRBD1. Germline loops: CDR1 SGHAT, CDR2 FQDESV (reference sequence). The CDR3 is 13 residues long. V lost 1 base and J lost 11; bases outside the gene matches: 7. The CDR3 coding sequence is TGTGCCAGCAGCTTAGAAAAGGGGGCGGTTGCTTTCTTT. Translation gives CASSLEKGAVAFF.

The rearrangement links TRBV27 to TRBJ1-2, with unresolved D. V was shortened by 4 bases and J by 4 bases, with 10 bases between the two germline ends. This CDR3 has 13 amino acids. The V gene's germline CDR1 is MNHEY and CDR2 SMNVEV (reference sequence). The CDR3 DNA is TGTGCCAGCAGTTGGGAGGGTAGCTATGGCTACACCTTC. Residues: CASSWEGSYGYTF.

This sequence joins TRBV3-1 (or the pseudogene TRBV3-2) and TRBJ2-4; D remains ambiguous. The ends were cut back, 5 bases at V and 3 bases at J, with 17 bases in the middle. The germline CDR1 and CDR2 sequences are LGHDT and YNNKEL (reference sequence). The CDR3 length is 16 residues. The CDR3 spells CASSGLIPICKNIQYF. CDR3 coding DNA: TGTGCCAGCAGCGGCTTGATTCCCATTTGCAAAAACATTCAGTACTTC.

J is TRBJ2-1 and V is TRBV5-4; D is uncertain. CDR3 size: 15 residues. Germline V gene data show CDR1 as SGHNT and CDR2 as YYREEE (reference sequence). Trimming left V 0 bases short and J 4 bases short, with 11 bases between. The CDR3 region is CASSLGLDSYNEQFF. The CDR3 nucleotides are TGTGCCAGCAGCTTGGGGCTAGATTCGTACAATGAGCAGTTCTTC.

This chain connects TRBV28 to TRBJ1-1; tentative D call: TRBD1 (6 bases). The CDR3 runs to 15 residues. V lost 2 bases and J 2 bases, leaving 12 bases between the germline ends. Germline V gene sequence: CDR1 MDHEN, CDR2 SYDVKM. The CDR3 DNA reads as TGTGCCAGCAGTTTAAGTGGGACACCCAACACTGAAGCTTTCTTT. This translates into CASSLSGTPNTEAFF.

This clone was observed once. The CDR3 region has the DNA TGTGCCAGTAGTGTAACAAGGAACACTGAAGCTTTCTTT. This encodes CASSVTRNTEAFF. The rearrangement joins TRBV19 to TRBJ1-1; the D is unclear. Germline loops: CDR1 LNHDA, CDR2 SQIVND (reference sequence). Trimming removed 5 bases from V and 1 base from J, with 8 bases in between. There are 13 residues in the CDR3.

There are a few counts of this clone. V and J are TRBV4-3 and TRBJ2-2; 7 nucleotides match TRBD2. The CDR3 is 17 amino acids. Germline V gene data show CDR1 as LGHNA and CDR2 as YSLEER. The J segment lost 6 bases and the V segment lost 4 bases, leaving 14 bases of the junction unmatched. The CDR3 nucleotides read TGCGCCAGCAGCCGCTCCGTAAAGCGGGGACTTGCCGGGGAGCTGTTTTTT. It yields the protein CASSRSVKRGLAGELFF.

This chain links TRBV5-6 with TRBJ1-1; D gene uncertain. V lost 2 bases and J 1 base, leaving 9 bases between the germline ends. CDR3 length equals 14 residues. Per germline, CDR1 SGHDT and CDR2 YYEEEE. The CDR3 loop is CASSFLRGNTEAFF. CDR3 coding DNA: TGTGCCAGCAGCTTTCTTCGGGGGAACACTGAAGCTTTCTTT.

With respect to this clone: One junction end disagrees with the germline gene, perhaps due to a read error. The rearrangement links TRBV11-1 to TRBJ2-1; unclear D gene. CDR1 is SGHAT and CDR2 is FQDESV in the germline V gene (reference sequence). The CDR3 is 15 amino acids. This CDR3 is CANSNTQGSYNEQFF. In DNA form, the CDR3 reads TGTGCCAACAGCAACACCCAAGGCTCCTACAATGAGCAGTTCTTC.

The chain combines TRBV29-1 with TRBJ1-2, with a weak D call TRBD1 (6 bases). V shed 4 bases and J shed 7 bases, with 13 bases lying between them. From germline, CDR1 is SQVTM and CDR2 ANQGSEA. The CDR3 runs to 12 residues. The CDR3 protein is CSVGMQGPGYTF. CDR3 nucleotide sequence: TGCAGCGTTGGTATGCAGGGGCCTGGCTACACCTTC.

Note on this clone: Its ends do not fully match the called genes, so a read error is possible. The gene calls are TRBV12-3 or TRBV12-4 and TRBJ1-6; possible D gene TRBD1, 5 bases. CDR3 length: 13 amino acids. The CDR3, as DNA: TGTGCCAGCAGTGCCGCCAGGGATTCACTCCTCCACTTT. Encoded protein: CASSAARDSLLHF.

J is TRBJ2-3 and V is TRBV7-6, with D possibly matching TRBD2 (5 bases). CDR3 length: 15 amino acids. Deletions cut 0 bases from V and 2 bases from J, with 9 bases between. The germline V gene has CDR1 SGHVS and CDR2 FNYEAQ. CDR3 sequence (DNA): TGTGCCAGCAGCTTAGCGGGAGCGGACACAGATACGCAGTATTTT. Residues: CASSLAGADTDTQYF.

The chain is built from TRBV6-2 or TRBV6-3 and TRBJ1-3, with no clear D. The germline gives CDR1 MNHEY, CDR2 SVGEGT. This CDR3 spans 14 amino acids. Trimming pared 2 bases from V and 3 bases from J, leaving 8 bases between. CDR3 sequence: CASSYRQRGNTIYF. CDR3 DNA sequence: TGTGCCAGCAGTTACAGGCAGCGTGGAAACACCATATATTTT.